Presented here are 19 T cell receptor beta chains from one specimen sequenced in a study of blood T cells in healthy people across ages. Alongside a J-beta primer mix, a sample-barcoded 5' primer served in a second PCR lasting about 6 to 11 cycles. Each CDR3 protein is one row after TCRdb ran MiXCR on the 5' RACE reads. Here the sample spans about 1.5 million distinct CDR3 sequences, about 45% being singletons. Sequenced material: blood. The receptors derive from a woman aged 18-29 years in good health.

The CDR3 protein is CASSDMGYHEQYF. CDR3 bases: TGTGCCAGCAGTGACATGGGGTACCACGAGCAGTACTTC. This sequence joins TRBV6-2 or TRBV6-3 and TRBJ2-4; D is ambiguous. Near its end, the DNA agrees better with TRBJ2-7, so the J call may be wrong. From germline, CDR1 is MNHEY and CDR2 SVGEGT. The CDR3 consists of 13 residues.

The chain couples TRBV28 to TRBJ2-7; D may correspond to TRBD1 or TRBD2 (6 bases each). V was pared by 6 bases and J by 1 base, with 22 bases between. The germline V gene encodes CDR1 MDHEN and CDR2 SYDVKM. The CDR3 spans 17 residues. CDR3 loop: CASRLGRDNYESYEQYF. The DNA for the CDR3 is TGTGCCAGCAGACTGGGGCGGGACAATTATGAGTCCTACGAGCAGTACTTC.

The rearrangement uses TRBV4-1 and TRBJ2-3; TRBD1 aligns across 8 bases. Germline values: CDR1 MGHRA, CDR2 YSYEKL. Germline trimming cut 4 bases from V and 6 bases from J; bases unmatched to any gene: 12. CDR3 length: 16 residues. The CDR3 here is CASSLHGTGGGDTQYF. DNA of the CDR3: TGCGCCAGCAGCCTCCACGGAACAGGGGGAGGTGATACGCAGTATTTT.

The chain joins TRBV29-1 to TRBJ1-1, with D possibly TRBD1 on 5 matching bases. This CDR3 has 13 residues. With 6 bases removed from V and 4 bases from J, the gap between germline ends came to 15 bases. Germline CDR1 is SQVTM and CDR2 is ANQGSEA. CDR3 residues: CSVDSSGFTEAFF. DNA for the CDR3: TGCAGCGTCGATTCTTCAGGGTTCACTGAAGCTTTCTTT.

This chain connects TRBV14 to TRBJ2-7, with D perhaps TRBD2 (5 bases). The J call is doubtful: the DNA matches TRBJ2-4 better. CDR1 and CDR2 (germline): SGHDN, FVKESK. The CDR3 sequence is 13 residues long. As DNA, the CDR3 is TGTGCCAGCAGCCAAGGACTACTAAACATTCAGTACTTC. Encoded protein: CASSQGLLNIQYF.

The chain is built from TRBV12-3 or TRBV12-4 and TRBJ1-5; the D gene is possibly TRBD1 (6 bases). CDR3 length: 14 residues. Trimming left V 7 bases short and J 4 bases short, with 14 bases between. CDR3 bases: TGTGCCAGCACCGGCGATACAGGGAATCAGCCCCAGCATTTT. Translating gives CASTGDTGNQPQHF.

The rearrangement uses TRBV6-6 and TRBJ2-4; no reliable D call. V gave up 3 bases and J gave up 0 bases, with 12 bases separating them. CDR3 length: 16 amino acids. The germline gives CDR1 MNHNY, CDR2 SVGAGI (reference sequence). This CDR3 reads CASSYSTGLAKNIQYF. The DNA of the CDR3 is TGTGCCAGCAGTTATTCAACCGGGTTAGCCAAAAACATTCAGTACTTC.

This clonotype occurred a few times. The chain uses TRBV6-4 and TRBJ2-4; 8 nucleotides align to TRBD1. With the DNA end fitting TRBJ2-7 better, the J assignment may be wrong. In germline, CDR1 is MRHNA, CDR2 SNTAGT. This CDR3 spans 14 amino acids. The CDR3, as DNA: TGTGCCAGCAGAGATTCCGACAGGGGAGGCGAGCAGTACTTC. Encoded protein: CASRDSDRGGEQYF.

The gene calls are TRBV5-1 and TRBJ2-5, with D unclear. This CDR3 has 12 residues. V was shortened by 3 bases and J by 2 bases, with 5 bases between the two germline ends. Germline values: CDR1 SGHRS, CDR2 YFSETQ. The CDR3 sequence: CASSSQQETQYF. CDR3 DNA sequence: TGCGCCAGCAGCTCGCAACAAGAGACCCAGTACTTC.

This clonotype was recorded at least ten times. V is TRBV6-1 and J is TRBJ1-1, with 10 nucleotides matching TRBD1. CDR3 length: 15 amino acids. Germline loops: CDR1 MNHNS, CDR2 SASEGT. Losses at the gene ends were 3 bases for V and 0 bases for J; bases not matched to a gene: 1. The CDR3 coding sequence is TGTGCCAGCAGTGAGGACAGGGGGGTGAACACTGAAGCTTTCTTT. Translation: CASSEDRGVNTEAFF.

In this sample, this clonotype turned up a few times. J is TRBJ2-1 and V is TRBV19; D uncertain. Germline loops: CDR1 LNHDA, CDR2 SQIVND (reference sequence). Deletions cut 5 bases from V and 7 bases from J, with 12 bases between. The CDR3 is 13 residues long. The CDR3 sequence: CASSSTPSNEQFF. CDR3 sequence (DNA): TGTGCCAGTAGTTCGACCCCCTCGAATGAGCAGTTCTTC.

This chain links TRBV6-4 with TRBJ2-1; TRBD1 agrees at 7 bases. The CDR3 runs to 16 residues. Germline V gene sequence: CDR1 MRHNA, CDR2 SNTAGT. J was trimmed by 3 bases and V by 3 bases; bases with no gene match: 8. The CDR3 DNA reads TGTGCCAGCAGTGATCGGGTGGGACAGCTCTACAATGAGCAGTTCTTC. Translating it yields CASSDRVGQLYNEQFF.

The CDR3 region is CASSSKGELVNSPLHF. CDR3 bases: TGTGCCAGCAGCTCTAAAGGGGAGTTGGTTAATTCACCCCTCCACTTT. This sequence joins TRBV7-9 and TRBJ1-6, with D possibly TRBD1 on 5 matching bases. V was cut by 4 bases and J by 6 bases, with 16 bases left in between. Germline CDR1 and CDR2: SEHNR and FQNEAQ (reference sequence). The CDR3 spans 16 residues.

The J gene is TRBJ1-2, the V gene TRBV7-2, with a weak D call TRBD1 (5 bases). The CDR3 spans 13 residues. Trimming removed 5 bases from V and 7 bases from J, with 14 bases in between. CDR1 and CDR2 (germline): SGHTA, FQGNSA. CDR3: CASSAYKGPGYTF. The CDR3 DNA follows: TGTGCCAGCAGCGCTTACAAGGGGCCTGGCTACACCTTC.

The chain couples TRBV20-1 to TRBJ2-5; TRBD2 agrees at 16 bases. V lost 5 bases to trimming and J lost 5 bases; unmatched junction nucleotides: 8. The CDR3 loop spans 16 amino acids. CDR1 and CDR2 (germline): DFQATT, SNEGSKA (reference sequence). Here the CDR3 reads CSALGTSGRVGETQYF. CDR3 DNA sequence: TGCAGTGCTCTTGGGACTAGCGGGAGGGTGGGGGAGACCCAGTACTTC.

This clonotype is medium-sized. In nucleotides, the CDR3 is TGTGCCAGCAGTGACGGGACTAGCGGCACAGATACGCAGTATTTT. This sequence encodes CASSDGTSGTDTQYF. The rearrangement joins TRBV6-4 to TRBJ2-3, with 10 nucleotides matching TRBD2. The CDR3 sequence is 15 residues long. Germline CDR1 is MRHNA and CDR2 is SNTAGT. J was trimmed by 1 base and V by 2 bases; bases with no gene match: 0.

This clonotype came up once. The CDR3 is CASSLVQEWDEQYF. In DNA, the CDR3 is TGCGCCAGCAGCTTGGTACAGGAATGGGATGAGCAGTACTTC. The gene calls are TRBV5-1 and TRBJ2-7; D is perhaps TRBD1 (5 bases). Germline V gene sequence: CDR1 SGHRS, CDR2 YFSETQ. This CDR3 has 14 residues. The V gene lost 0 bases and the J gene lost 7 bases, with 14 bases spanning the gap.

In its sample, this clonotype was seen a few times. The chain couples TRBV3-1 to TRBJ1-2; 11 bases line up with TRBD1. Germline trimming cut 1 base from V and 8 bases from J; bases unmatched to any gene: 3. The CDR3 has 14 amino acids. Germline loops: CDR1 LGHDT, CDR2 YNNKEL (reference sequence). The CDR3 region is CASSQGTGGAGYTF. In DNA, the CDR3 is TGTGCCAGCAGCCAAGGGACAGGGGGCGCGGGCTACACCTTC.

The gene calls are TRBV10-3 and TRBJ1-4; the D gene is possibly TRBD1 (5 bases). CDR1 and CDR2 from the germline V gene are ENHRY and SYGVKD. The V end lost 3 bases, the J end lost 4 bases, and 9 bases lay between the germline ends. CDR3 size: 14 residues. CDR3: CAISEGTHNEKLFF. The CDR3 bases are TGTGCCATCAGTGAAGGGACCCATAATGAAAAACTGTTTTTT.